Listed below are T cell receptor beta chains from one sample, sequenced in a study of T cell responses to AZD1222 COVID-19 vaccine. Some clones are missing from TCRdb's copy, which holds only in-frame ones; the method was immunoSEQ multiplex PCR. The sample consists of some 120,000 clones, approximately 85% of them appearing once. This specimen was peripheral blood, taken 28 days after the second AZD1222 dose. All receptors come from an adult who received the AZD1222 COVID-19 vaccine. CDR3s include the opening cysteine and the closing phenylalanine or tryptophan.

v_call,j_call,cdr3_aa
TRBV11-2,TRBJ1-2,CASSADTPEYGYTF
TRBV7-2,TRBJ2-1,CASSLPRTSGGAYNEQFF
TRBV28,TRBJ1-4,CASRYDRGREKLFF
TRBV29-1,TRBJ2-1,CSVDQGGYNEQFF
TRBV6-5,TRBJ2-7,CASTYRGLLYEQYF
TRBV14,TRBJ1-2,CASSQEIRIRWGYTF
TRBV14,TRBJ2-7,CASSQNGGVSEQYF
TRBV7-8,TRBJ1-6,CASSLGRWQGALTGNSPLHF
TRBV4-2,TRBJ1-3,CASGLPGSSGNTIYF
TRBV5-6,TRBJ2-1,CASSPGGIKNNEQFF
TRBV12-3/TRBV12-4,TRBJ1-4,CASSSGAVGKLFF
TRBV7-9,TRBJ1-2,CASSLGAIYGYTF
TRBV7-9,TRBJ1-1,CASSLESGRQGTEAFF
TRBV2,TRBJ1-2,CASSVSRLEGYTF
TRBV7-2,TRBJ1-4,CASSGPGQGANNEKLFF
TRBV6-5,TRBJ1-6,CASRNPGQRPLHF
TRBV7-6,TRBJ1-1,CASSVGSDDMNTEAFF
TRBV11-3,TRBJ1-1,CASSPGTENTEAFF
TRBV2,TRBJ2-4,CASSRGVLAKNIQYF
TRBV7-2,TRBJ1-1,CASSLHGTYPEAFF
TRBV9,TRBJ2-7,CASSEAGRGWQGSYEQYF
TRBV28,TRBJ2-5,CASSSPVAGGQETQYF
TRBV5-5,TRBJ1-4,CASSLVGQGDEKLFF
TRBV5-1,TRBJ1-6,CASSVTGDPPLHF
TRBV6-5,TRBJ1-2,CASSTQGSGYTF
TRBV2,TRBJ2-3,CASTVDRSDTQYF
TRBV7-2,TRBJ2-5,CASTPYQGNFETQYF
TRBV5-4,TRBJ2-5,CASSLTAGAGETQYF
TRBV9,TRBJ1-6,CASSVEDRGGSPLHF
TRBV11-1,TRBJ1-1,CASSLGHGGTEAFF
TRBV30,TRBJ1-3,CALIRGGKQGNTIYF
TRBV7-9,TRBJ1-2,CASSSATGNYGYTF
TRBV10-3,TRBJ1-2,CAISESKGQGADGYTF
TRBV5-1,TRBJ1-2,CASSTTDRGNYGYTF
TRBV14,TRBJ2-7,CASSQELGSYEQYF
TRBV24-1,TRBJ1-5,CATSDFLLGRLSNQPQHF
TRBV7-9,TRBJ1-2,CASSLGPGGNYGYTF
TRBV7-9,TRBJ1-6,CASSLDVLGESPLHF
TRBV12-3/TRBV12-4,TRBJ2-7,CASSFGDYEQYF
TRBV7-2,TRBJ1-5,CASSRQANQPQHF
TRBV11-2,TRBJ2-7,CASSFMPGQGVHEQYF
TRBV3-1/TRBV3-2,TRBJ1-6,CASSQVRDLRESYNSPLHF
TRBV29-1,TRBJ2-3,CSVEGGASGGYVDTQYF
TRBV5-6,TRBJ2-7,CASSSTLSPQPTYEQYF
TRBV5-1,TRBJ1-2,CASSRGEETYGYTF
TRBV5-5,TRBJ1-1,CASSRTGGGSVNTEAFF
TRBV2,TRBJ2-2,CASRKGRANTGELFF
TRBV7-2,TRBJ1-2,CASSLASQGGGCSF
TRBV18,TRBJ2-5,CASSPGEWETQYF
TRBV3-1/TRBV3-2,TRBJ1-4,CASSHRGSGEKLFF
TRBV5-6,TRBJ1-1,CASSLSSGGLGFMNTEAFF
TRBV3-1/TRBV3-2,TRBJ2-2,CASSHQAGGNTGELFF
TRBV2,TRBJ1-6,CASTPSDSRDSPLHF
TRBV18,TRBJ2-3,CASSPSTDTQYF